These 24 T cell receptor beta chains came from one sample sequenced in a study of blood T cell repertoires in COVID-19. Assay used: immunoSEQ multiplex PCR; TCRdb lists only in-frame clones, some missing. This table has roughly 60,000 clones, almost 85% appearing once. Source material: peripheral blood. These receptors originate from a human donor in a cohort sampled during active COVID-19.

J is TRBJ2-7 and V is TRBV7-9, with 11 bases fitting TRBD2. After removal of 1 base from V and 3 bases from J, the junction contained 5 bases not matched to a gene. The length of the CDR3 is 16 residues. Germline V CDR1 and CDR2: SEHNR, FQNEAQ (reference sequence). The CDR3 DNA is TGTGCCAGCAGCTTAGTAAGACTAGCGGGAAACTACGAGCAGTACTTC. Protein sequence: CASSLVRLAGNYEQYF.

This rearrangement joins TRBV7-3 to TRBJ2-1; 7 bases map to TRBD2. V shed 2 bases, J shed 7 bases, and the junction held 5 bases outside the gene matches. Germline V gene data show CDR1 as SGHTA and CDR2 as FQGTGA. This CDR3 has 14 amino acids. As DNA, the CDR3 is TGTGCCAGCAGCTTAGCGGGAGTTTCGAATGAGCAGTTCTTC. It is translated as CASSLAGVSNEQFF.

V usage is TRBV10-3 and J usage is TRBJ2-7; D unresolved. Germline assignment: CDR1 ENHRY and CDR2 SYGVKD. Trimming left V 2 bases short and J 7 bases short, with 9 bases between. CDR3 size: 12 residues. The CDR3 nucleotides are TGTGCCATCAGTGAGCCCCCTCGGGAGCAGTACTTC. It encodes CAISEPPREQYF.

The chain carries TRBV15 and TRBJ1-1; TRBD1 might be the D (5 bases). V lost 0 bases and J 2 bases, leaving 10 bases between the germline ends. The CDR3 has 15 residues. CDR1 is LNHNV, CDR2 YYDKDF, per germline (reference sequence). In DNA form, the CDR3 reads TGTGCCACCAGCAGAGATGGGGGGGATAACACTGAAGCTTTCTTT. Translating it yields CATSRDGGDNTEAFF.

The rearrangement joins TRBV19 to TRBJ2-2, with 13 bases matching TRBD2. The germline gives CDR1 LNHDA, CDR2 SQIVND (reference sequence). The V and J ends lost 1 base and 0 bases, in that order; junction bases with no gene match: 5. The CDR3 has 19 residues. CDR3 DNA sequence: TGTGCCAGTAGTATAGCCGCGGGACTAGCGGGACCGAACACCGGGGAGCTGTTTTTT. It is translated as CASSIAAGLAGPNTGELFF. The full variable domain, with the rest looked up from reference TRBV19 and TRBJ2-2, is DGGITQSPKYLFRKEGQNVTLSCEQNLNHDAMYWYRQDPGQGLRLIYYSQIVNDFQKGDIAEGYSVSREKKESFPLTVTSAQKNPTAFYLCASSIAAGLAGPNTGELFFGEGSRLTVL.

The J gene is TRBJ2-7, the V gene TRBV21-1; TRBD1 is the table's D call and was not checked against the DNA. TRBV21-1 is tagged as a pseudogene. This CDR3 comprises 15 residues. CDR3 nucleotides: TGTGCCAGCAGCAAAGATAACAGGGGGTGCGACGAGCAGTACTTC. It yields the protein CASSKDNRGCDEQYF.

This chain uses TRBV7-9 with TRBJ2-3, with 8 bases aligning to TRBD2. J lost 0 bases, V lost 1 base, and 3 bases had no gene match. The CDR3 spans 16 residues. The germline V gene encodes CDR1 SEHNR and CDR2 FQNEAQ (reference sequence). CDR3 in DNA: TGTGCCAGCAGCTTAGGACTAGCGCAAAGCACAGATACGCAGTATTTT. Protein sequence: CASSLGLAQSTDTQYF.

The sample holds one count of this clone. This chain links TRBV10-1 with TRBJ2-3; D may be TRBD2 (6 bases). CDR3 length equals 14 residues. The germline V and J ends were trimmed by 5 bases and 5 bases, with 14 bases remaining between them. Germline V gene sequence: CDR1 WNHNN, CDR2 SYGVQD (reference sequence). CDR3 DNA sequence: TGCGCCAGCAGTCCCGGCCTAGCGCAAGATACGCAGTATTTT. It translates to CASSPGLAQDTQYF.

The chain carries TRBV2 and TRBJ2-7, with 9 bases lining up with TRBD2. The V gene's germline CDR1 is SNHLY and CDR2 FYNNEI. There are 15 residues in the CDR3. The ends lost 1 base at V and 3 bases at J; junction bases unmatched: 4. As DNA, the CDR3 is TGTGCCAGCAGTGAAGGACTAGCGGACCTCTACGAGCAGTACTTC. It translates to CASSEGLADLYEQYF.

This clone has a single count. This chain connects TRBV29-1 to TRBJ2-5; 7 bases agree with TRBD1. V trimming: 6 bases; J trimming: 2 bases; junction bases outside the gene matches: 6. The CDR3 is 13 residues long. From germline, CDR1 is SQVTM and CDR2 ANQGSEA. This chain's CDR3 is CSVHDRVQETQYF. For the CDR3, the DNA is TGCAGCGTCCACGACAGGGTACAAGAGACCCAGTACTTC.

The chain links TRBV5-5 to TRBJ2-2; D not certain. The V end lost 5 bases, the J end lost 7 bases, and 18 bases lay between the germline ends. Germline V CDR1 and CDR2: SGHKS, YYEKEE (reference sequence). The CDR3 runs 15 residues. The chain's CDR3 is CASRRNMDQGGELFF. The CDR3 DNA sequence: TGTGCCAGCAGGCGGAACATGGATCAAGGCGGGGAGCTGTTTTTT.

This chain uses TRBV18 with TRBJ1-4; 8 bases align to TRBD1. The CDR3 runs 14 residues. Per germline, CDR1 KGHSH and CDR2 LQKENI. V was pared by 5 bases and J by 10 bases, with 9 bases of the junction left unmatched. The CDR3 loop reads CASSAAGGDRKLFF. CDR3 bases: TGTGCCAGCTCAGCCGCAGGGGGCGACCGAAAACTGTTTTTT.

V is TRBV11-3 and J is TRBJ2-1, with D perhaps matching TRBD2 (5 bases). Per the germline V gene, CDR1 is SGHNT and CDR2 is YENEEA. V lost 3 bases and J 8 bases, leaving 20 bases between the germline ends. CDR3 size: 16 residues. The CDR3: CASSLDGDGELDEQFF. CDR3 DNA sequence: TGTGCCAGCAGCTTGGATGGGGATGGGGAGTTAGATGAGCAGTTCTTC.

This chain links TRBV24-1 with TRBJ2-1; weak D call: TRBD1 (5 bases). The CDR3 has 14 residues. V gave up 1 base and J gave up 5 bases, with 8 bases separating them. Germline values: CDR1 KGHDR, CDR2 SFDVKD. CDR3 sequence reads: CATSDFRVDNEQFF. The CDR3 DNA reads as TGTGCCACCAGTGATTTCAGGGTAGACAATGAGCAGTTCTTC.

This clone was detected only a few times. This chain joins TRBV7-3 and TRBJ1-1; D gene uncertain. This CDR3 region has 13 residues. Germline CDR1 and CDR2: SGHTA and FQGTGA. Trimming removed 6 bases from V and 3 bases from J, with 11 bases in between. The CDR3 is CASRMTQDTEAFF. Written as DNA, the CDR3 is TGTGCCAGCAGAATGACACAAGACACTGAAGCTTTCTTT.

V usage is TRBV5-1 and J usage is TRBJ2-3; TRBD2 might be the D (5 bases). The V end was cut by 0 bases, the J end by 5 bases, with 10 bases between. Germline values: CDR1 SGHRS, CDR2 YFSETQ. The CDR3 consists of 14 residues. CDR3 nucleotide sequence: TGCGCCAGCAGCTTGGACCGGACTGAAGATACGCAGTATTTT. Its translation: CASSLDRTEDTQYF.

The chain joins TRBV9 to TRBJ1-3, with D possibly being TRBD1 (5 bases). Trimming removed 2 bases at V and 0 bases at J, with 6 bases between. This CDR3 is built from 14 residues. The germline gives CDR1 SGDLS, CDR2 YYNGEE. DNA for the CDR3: TGTGCCAGCAGCGTCGACAGCTCTGGAAACACCATATATTTT. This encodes CASSVDSSGNTIYF.

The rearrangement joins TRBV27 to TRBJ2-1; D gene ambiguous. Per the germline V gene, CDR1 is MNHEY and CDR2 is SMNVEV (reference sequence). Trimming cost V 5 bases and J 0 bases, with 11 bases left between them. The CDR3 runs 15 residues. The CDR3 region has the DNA TGTGCCAGCAGTCCAACTATAAGCTCCTACAATGAGCAGTTCTTC. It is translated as CASSPTISSYNEQFF.

In DNA, the CDR3 is TGTGCCAGCTCACCACCAGGCAGGGCTATGAACACTGAAGCTTTCTTT. Its translation: CASSPPGRAMNTEAFF. The chain links TRBV18 to TRBJ1-1; D is possibly TRBD1 (5 bases). Germline CDR1 is KGHSH and CDR2 is LQKENI. The CDR3 totals 16 residues. The V and J ends lost 0 bases and 0 bases respectively, with 11 bases between them.

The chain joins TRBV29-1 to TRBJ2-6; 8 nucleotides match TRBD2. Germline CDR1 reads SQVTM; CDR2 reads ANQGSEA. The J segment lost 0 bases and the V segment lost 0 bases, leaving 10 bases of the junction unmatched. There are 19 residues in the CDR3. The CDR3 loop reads CSVEDRGAGGSSGANVLTF. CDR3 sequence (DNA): TGCAGCGTTGAAGATCGTGGTGCGGGGGGAAGCTCTGGGGCCAACGTCCTGACTTTC.

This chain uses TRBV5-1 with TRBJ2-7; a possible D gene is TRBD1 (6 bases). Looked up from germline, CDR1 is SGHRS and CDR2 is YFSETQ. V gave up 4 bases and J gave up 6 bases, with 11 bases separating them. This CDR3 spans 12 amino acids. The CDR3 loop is CASSKDSLEQYF. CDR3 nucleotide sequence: TGCGCCAGCAGCAAGGACAGTCTCGAGCAGTACTTC.

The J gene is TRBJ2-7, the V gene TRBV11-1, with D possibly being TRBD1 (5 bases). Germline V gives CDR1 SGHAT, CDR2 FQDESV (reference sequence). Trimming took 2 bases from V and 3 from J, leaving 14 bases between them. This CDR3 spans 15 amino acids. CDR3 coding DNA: TGTGCCAGCAGCTTACCAAAAAGGGGAATCTACGAGCAGTACTTC. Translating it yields CASSLPKRGIYEQYF.

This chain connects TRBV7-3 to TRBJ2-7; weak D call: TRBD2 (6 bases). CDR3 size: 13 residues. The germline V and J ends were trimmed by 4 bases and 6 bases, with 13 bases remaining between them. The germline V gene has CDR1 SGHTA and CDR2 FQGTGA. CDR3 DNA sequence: TGTGCCAGCAGCTCGGACGGGGGAGTCGAGCAGTACTTC. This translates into CASSSDGGVEQYF. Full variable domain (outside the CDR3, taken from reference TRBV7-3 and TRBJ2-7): GAGVSQTPSNKVTEKGKYVELRCDPISGHTALYWYRQSLGQGPEFLIYFQGTGAADDSGLPNDRFFAVRPEGSVSTLKIQRTERGDSAVYLCASSSDGGVEQYFGPGTRLTVT.

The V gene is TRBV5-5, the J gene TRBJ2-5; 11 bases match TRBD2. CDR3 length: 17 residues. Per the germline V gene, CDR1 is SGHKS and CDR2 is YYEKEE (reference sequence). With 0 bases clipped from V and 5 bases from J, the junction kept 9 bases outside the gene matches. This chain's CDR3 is CASSLEGQTSGIETQYF. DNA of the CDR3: TGTGCCAGCAGCTTGGAGGGGCAGACTAGCGGGATTGAGACCCAGTACTTC.